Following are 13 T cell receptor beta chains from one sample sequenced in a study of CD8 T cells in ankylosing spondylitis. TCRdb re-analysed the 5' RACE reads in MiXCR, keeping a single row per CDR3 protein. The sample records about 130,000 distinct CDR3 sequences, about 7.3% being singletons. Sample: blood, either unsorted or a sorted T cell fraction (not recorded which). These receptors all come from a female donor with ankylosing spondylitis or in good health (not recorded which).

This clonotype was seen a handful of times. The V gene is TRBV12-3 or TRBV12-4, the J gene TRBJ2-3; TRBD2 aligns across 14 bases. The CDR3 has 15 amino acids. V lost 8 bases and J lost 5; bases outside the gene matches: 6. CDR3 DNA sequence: TGTGCCAGCCGACTAGCGGGGGGGCAGAGAGATACGCAGTATTTT. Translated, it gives CASRLAGGQRDTQYF.

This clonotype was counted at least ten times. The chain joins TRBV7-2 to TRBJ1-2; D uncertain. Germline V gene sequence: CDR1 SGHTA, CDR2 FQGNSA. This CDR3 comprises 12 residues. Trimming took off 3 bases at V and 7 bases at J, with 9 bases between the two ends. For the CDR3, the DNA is TGTGCCAGCAGCTTTCGGGGTGGTGGCTACACCTTC. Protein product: CASSFRGGGYTF.

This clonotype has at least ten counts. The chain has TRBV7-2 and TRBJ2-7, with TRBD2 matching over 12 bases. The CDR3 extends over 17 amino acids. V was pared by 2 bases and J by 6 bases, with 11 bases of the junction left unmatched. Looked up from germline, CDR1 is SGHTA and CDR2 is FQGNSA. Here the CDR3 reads CASSLIRRASGGAEQYF. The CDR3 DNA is TGTGCCAGCAGCTTAATTAGGCGGGCTAGCGGGGGGGCCGAGCAGTACTTC.

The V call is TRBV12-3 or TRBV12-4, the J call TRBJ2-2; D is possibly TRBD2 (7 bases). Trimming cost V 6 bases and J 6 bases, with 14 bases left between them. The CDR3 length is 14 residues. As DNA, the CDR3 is TGTGCCAGCAGCTGGGGGGGGCTAGCCGGGGAGCTGTTTTTT. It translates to CASSWGGLAGELFF.

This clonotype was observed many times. The CDR3 DNA follows: TGTGCCAGCAGTGATTTGATGGCGGGGGTATACACAGATACGCAGTATTTT. Its protein is CASSDLMAGVYTDTQYF. This rearrangement joins TRBV6-1 to TRBJ2-3, with TRBD2 matching over 7 bases. This CDR3 is built from 17 residues. V was clipped by 3 bases and J by 2 bases; unmatched bases: 11. The germline CDR1 and CDR2 sequences are MNHNS and SASEGT.

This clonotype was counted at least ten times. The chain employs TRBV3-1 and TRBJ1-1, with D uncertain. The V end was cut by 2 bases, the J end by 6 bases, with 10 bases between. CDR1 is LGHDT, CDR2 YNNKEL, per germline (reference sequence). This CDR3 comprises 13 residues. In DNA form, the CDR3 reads TGTGCCAGCAGCCAATTAGGGAGCGCTGAAGCTTTCTTT. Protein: CASSQLGSAEAFF. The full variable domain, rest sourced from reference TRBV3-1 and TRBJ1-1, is DTAVSQTPKYLVTQMGNDKSIKCEQNLGHDTMYWYKQDSKKFLKIMFSYNNKELIINETVPNRFSPKSPDKAHLNLHINSLELGDSAVYFCASSQLGSAEAFFGQGTRLTVV.

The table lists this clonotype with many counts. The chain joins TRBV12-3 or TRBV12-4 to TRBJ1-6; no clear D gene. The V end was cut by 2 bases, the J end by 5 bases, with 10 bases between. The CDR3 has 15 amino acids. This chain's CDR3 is CASSLRDPHNSPLHF. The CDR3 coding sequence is TGTGCCAGCAGTTTAAGAGATCCGCATAATTCACCCCTCCACTTT.

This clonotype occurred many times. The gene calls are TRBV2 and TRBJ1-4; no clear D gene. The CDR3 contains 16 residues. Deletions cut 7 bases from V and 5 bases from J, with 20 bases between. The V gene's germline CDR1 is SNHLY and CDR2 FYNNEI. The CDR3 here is CASKLTPGGVNEKLFF. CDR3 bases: TGTGCCAGCAAACTTACGCCGGGTGGAGTAAATGAAAAACTGTTTTTT.

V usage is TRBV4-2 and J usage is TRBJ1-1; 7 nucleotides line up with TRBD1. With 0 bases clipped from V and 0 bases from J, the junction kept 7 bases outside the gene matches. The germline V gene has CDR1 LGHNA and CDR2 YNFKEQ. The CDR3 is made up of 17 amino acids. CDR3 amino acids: CASSQEAGGSMNTEAFF. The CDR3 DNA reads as TGTGCCAGCAGCCAAGAAGCAGGGGGGAGTATGAACACTGAAGCTTTCTTT.

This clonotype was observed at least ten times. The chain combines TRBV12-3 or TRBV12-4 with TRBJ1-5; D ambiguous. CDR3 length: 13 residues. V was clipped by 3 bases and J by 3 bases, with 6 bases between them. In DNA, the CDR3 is TGTGCCAGCAGTTTCCTGAACAATCAGCCCCAGCATTTT. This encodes CASSFLNNQPQHF.

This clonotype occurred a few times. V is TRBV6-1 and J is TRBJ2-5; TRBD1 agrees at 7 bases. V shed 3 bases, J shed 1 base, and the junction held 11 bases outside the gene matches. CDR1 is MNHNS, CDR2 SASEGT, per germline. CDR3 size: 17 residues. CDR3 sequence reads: CASSDLLGQTSQETQYF. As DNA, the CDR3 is TGTGCCAGCAGTGATCTTTTGGGACAGACGTCCCAAGAGACCCAGTACTTC.

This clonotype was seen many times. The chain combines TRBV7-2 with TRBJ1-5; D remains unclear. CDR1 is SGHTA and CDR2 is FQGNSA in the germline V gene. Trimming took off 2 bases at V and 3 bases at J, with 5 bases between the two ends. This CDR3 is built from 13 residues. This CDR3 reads CASSLYLNQPQHF. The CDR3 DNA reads TGTGCCAGCAGCTTATATCTCAATCAGCCCCAGCATTTT. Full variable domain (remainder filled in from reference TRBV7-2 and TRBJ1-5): GAGVSQSPSNKVTEKGKDVELRCDPISGHTALYWYRQSLGQGLEFLIYFQGNSAPDKSGLPSDRFSAERTGGSVSTLTIQRTQQEDSAVYLCASSLYLNQPQHFGDGTRLSIL.

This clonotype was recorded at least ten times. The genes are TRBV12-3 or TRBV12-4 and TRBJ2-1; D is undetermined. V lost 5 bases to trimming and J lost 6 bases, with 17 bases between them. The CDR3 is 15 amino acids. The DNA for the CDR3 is TGTGCCAGCAGTATCACCGGCCTTAACGGCAATGAGCAGTTCTTC. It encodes CASSITGLNGNEQFF.